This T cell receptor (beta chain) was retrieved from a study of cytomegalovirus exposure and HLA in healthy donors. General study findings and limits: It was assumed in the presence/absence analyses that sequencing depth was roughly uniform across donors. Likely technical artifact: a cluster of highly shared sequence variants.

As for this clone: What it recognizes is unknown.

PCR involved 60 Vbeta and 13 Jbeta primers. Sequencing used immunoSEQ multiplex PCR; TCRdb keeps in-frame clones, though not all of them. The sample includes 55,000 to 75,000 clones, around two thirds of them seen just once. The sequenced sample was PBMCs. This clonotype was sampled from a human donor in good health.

The CDR3 here is CASTSIAGGKNEQFF. CDR3 DNA sequence: TGTGCCAGCACCTCCATAGCGGGAGGGAAGAATGAGCAGTTCTTC. The genes are TRBV28 and TRBJ2-1; the match to TRBD2 covers 11 bases. Per germline, CDR1 MDHEN and CDR2 SYDVKM. With V trimmed by 7 bases and J by 7 bases, 9 bases remained unmatched. CDR3 size: 15 residues.